One sample yielded the 22 T cell receptor beta chains listed below, sequenced in a study of T-cell reconstitution after alpha-beta-depleted transplantation in children. Construction of the TCRbeta library involved unique molecular identifiers. TCRdb fed the PCR reads into MiXCR, producing one record per CDR3 protein. The sample has hundreds of thousands of distinct CDR3 sequences; about 9.5% are singletons. Here the sequenced sample was PBMCs from the stem cell graft donor, taken from the stem cell graft. These receptors all stem from a human donor who donated a stem cell graft to a child with acute lymphoblastic leukemia.

A few counts support this clonotype. The genes are TRBV30 and TRBJ2-7, with D tentatively TRBD1 (7 bases). Germline CDR1 and CDR2: GTSNPN and SVGIG (reference sequence). The CDR3 extends over 12 amino acids. V was clipped by 4 bases and J by 3 bases, with 10 bases between them. As DNA, the CDR3 is TGTGCCTGGAACAGGGGAGGCTACGAGCAGTACTTC. Amino acid sequence: CAWNRGGYEQYF.

This clonotype was recorded a few times. The chain couples TRBV27 to TRBJ1-5; 10 bases map to TRBD1. The germline CDR1 and CDR2 sequences are MNHEY and SMNVEV (reference sequence). V lost 4 bases and J lost 3; bases outside the gene matches: 3. The CDR3 length is 15 residues. CDR3 DNA sequence: TGTGCCAGCAGTTGGGGACAGGGGCTCAATCAGCCCCAGCATTTT. This sequence encodes CASSWGQGLNQPQHF.

This clonotype was counted a few times. V gene TRBV7-8 combines with J gene TRBJ1-1; D might be TRBD1 (6 bases). The CDR3 spans 15 residues. With 5 bases removed from V and 1 base from J, the gap between germline ends came to 14 bases. Germline V lookup: CDR1 SGHVS, CDR2 FQNEAQ. The CDR3 loop is CASSRGHKSNTEAFF. The CDR3 region has the DNA TGTGCCAGCAGCCGGGGGCACAAATCGAACACTGAAGCTTTCTTT. The whole variable domain, remainder taken from reference TRBV7-8 and TRBJ1-1, is GAGVSQSPRYKVAKRGQDVALRCDPISGHVSLFWYQQALGQGPEFLTYFQNEAQLDKSGLPSDRFFAERPEGSVSTLKIQRTQQEDSAVYLCASSRGHKSNTEAFFGQGTRLTVV.

This clonotype has ten or more counts. The chain uses TRBV3-1 and TRBJ2-1, with 10 bases identical to TRBD2. V shed 5 bases and J 11 bases; nucleotides not matched to a gene: 6. Germline CDR1 is LGHDT and CDR2 is YNNKEL (reference sequence). The CDR3 has 13 residues. This chain's CDR3 is CASSSLAGDKQFF. Here the CDR3 DNA reads TGTGCCAGCAGCTCCCTAGCGGGGGACAAGCAGTTCTTC.

In its sample, this clonotype was seen a few times. The CDR3 coding sequence is TGCAGCGTTGTGGGGGGGCAGATCTCCTACGAGCAGTACTTC. Its protein is CSVVGGQISYEQYF. The V and J genes are TRBV29-1 and TRBJ2-7; a weak D match, TRBD2 (7 bases). Germline lookup yields CDR1 SQVTM and CDR2 ANQGSEA. Deletions cut 4 bases from V and 0 bases from J, with 13 bases between. This CDR3 is 14 amino acids long.

The chain combines TRBV28 with TRBJ2-7, with D possibly TRBD1 on 6 matching bases. V lost 7 bases and J lost 1, with 11 bases in between. CDR1 is MDHEN, CDR2 SYDVKM, per germline. The CDR3 runs to 13 residues. This chain's CDR3 is CASTPGQSYEQYF. CDR3 DNA sequence: TGTGCCAGCACCCCCGGACAGTCCTACGAGCAGTACTTC.

This clonotype was detected ten times or more. The genes are TRBV4-3 and TRBJ2-2, with D unclear. This CDR3 contains 13 residues. The germline V gene has CDR1 LGHNA and CDR2 YSLEER. The V end lost 0 bases, the J end lost 6 bases, and 5 bases lay between the germline ends. The CDR3 nucleotides are TGCGCCAGCAGCCAAGATCGGGCCGGGGAGCTGTTTTTT. It translates to CASSQDRAGELFF.

V gene TRBV7-9 combines with J gene TRBJ1-2; 10 positions match TRBD1. This CDR3 is 13 amino acids long. Germline loops: CDR1 SEHNR, CDR2 FQNEAQ (reference sequence). J was trimmed by 7 bases and V by 6 bases; bases with no gene match: 5. The CDR3 sequence is CASRAGTGVGYTF. The CDR3 nucleotides are TGTGCCAGCAGAGCCGGGACAGGGGTTGGCTACACCTTC.

This clonotype was found a few times. The chain links TRBV29-1 to TRBJ2-7; D is perhaps TRBD1 or TRBD2 (5 bases each). The V gene's germline CDR1 is SQVTM and CDR2 ANQGSEA. The CDR3 runs 12 residues. V shed 6 bases and J shed 3 bases, with 12 bases lying between them. The CDR3 protein is CSVLRDGYEQYF. CDR3 nucleotides: TGCAGCGTCCTCCGGGACGGCTACGAGCAGTACTTC.

This clonotype was counted between two and nine times. The gene calls are TRBV12-3 or TRBV12-4 and TRBJ2-5; TRBD2 aligns across 12 bases. CDR3 length: 19 residues. V lost 6 bases, J lost 5 bases, and 19 bases stayed unmatched. The CDR3 bases are TGTGCCAGCAGCCACGAAACGCTAGCGGGGGGGCATCGGGAGGAGACCCAGTACTTC. Translating it yields CASSHETLAGGHREETQYF.

This clonotype was seen more than once but under ten times. The genes are TRBV7-9 and TRBJ1-1; a possible D gene is TRBD1 (6 bases). In germline, CDR1 is SEHNR, CDR2 FQNEAQ (reference sequence). This CDR3 has 13 residues. Trimming took off 1 base at V and 8 bases at J, with 11 bases between the two ends. The CDR3: CASSLDAGAEAFF. CDR3 DNA sequence: TGTGCCAGCAGCTTAGATGCGGGGGCAGAAGCTTTCTTT.

This sequence joins TRBV5-1 and TRBJ2-2, with D possibly matching TRBD2 (5 bases). CDR1 SGHRS and CDR2 YFSETQ come from the germline V gene. The CDR3 consists of 15 residues. Trimming pared 2 bases from V and 1 base from J, leaving 9 bases between. The CDR3 nucleotides are TGCGCCAGCAGCTTCTATGGGAGGAACACCGGGGAGCTGTTTTTT. It translates to CASSFYGRNTGELFF.

The rearrangement links TRBV7-2 to TRBJ2-1, with TRBD1 identical over 9 bases. Unmatched junction bases numbered 9, after V lost 4 bases and J lost 2 bases. Looked up from germline, CDR1 is SGHTA and CDR2 is FQGNSA. This CDR3 has 17 residues. CDR3 protein: CASSSPGTGGPYNEQFF. The CDR3, as DNA: TGTGCCAGCAGCTCCCCGGGTACAGGGGGCCCCTACAATGAGCAGTTCTTC.

This clonotype has just a few counts. The rearrangement links TRBV20-1 to TRBJ2-2; no reliable D call. The germline V gene has CDR1 DFQATT and CDR2 SNEGSKA (reference sequence). This CDR3 has 13 residues. V was pared by 3 bases and J by 0 bases, with 5 bases between. Here the CDR3 DNA reads TGCAGTGCTAGTGATCCGAACACCGGGGAGCTGTTTTTT. Translating gives CSASDPNTGELFF.

This clonotype has a count of ten or more. The chain uses TRBV5-5 and TRBJ2-7, with 8 bases aligning to TRBD1. V lost 0 bases, J lost 4 bases, and 6 bases stayed unmatched. CDR3 length equals 15 residues. CDR1 and CDR2 (germline): SGHKS, YYEKEE (reference sequence). In DNA form, the CDR3 reads TGTGCCAGCAGCTTGGGACAGGGGAGATGGTACGAGCAGTACTTC. It is translated as CASSLGQGRWYEQYF.

V and J are TRBV4-2 and TRBJ2-1; 8 nucleotides match TRBD1. Looked up from germline, CDR1 is LGHNA and CDR2 is YNFKEQ. The trim removed 3 bases at V and 0 bases at J, leaving 4 bases unmatched. The CDR3 runs to 16 residues. The CDR3 region has the DNA TGTGCCAGCAGCCATGATACAGGGGGCTCCTACAATGAGCAGTTCTTC. Translation gives CASSHDTGGSYNEQFF.

This clonotype was observed a few times. The chain is built from TRBV27 and TRBJ1-4, with no clear D. The CDR3 is 15 amino acids. Deletions cut 7 bases from V and 0 bases from J, with 12 bases between. Germline CDR1 is MNHEY and CDR2 is SMNVEV (reference sequence). In nucleotides, the CDR3 is TGTGCCAGCACATGGGCCTATTCAACTAATGAAAAACTGTTTTTT. It translates to CASTWAYSTNEKLFF. Full variable domain (outside the CDR3, taken from reference TRBV27 and TRBJ1-4): EAQVTQNPRYLITVTGKKLTVTCSQNMNHEYMSWYRQDPGLGLRQIYYSMNVEVTDKGDVPEGYKVSRKEKRNFPLILESPSPNQTSLYFCASTWAYSTNEKLFFGSGTQLSVL.

J is TRBJ1-6 and V is TRBV5-5; D possibly corresponds to TRBD1 (6 bases). Germline V gives CDR1 SGHKS, CDR2 YYEKEE (reference sequence). V lost 2 bases and J 10 bases, leaving 16 bases between the germline ends. The CDR3 sequence is 15 residues long. The CDR3 DNA is TGTGCCAGCAGCTTACCCCCCGGGGGCAGCTCACCCCTCCACTTT. Amino acid sequence: CASSLPPGGSSPLHF.

This clonotype was counted many times. The V and J genes are TRBV5-1 and TRBJ1-4; 9 bases match TRBD1. CDR1 is SGHRS and CDR2 is YFSETQ in the germline V gene. CDR3 length: 16 residues. V shed 0 bases, J shed 5 bases, and the junction held 5 bases outside the gene matches. Written as DNA, the CDR3 is TGCGCCAGCAGCTTGGGAGCGGGACAGGGAAATGAAAAACTGTTTTTT. Translated, it gives CASSLGAGQGNEKLFF.

Only a few counts were recorded for this clonotype. The chain employs TRBV20-1 and TRBJ2-7, with 7 bases fitting TRBD2. This CDR3 spans 16 amino acids. Germline lookup yields CDR1 DFQATT and CDR2 SNEGSKA (reference sequence). J was trimmed by 2 bases and V by 0 bases; bases with no gene match: 10. The CDR3 coding sequence is TGCAGTGCTAGAGATCGGGTTCGGGGGGTTCCCTACGAGCAGTACTTC. The encoded protein is CSARDRVRGVPYEQYF.

This chain connects TRBV5-4 to TRBJ1-1, with D uncertain. The CDR3 spans 15 residues. Per germline, CDR1 SGHNT and CDR2 YYREEE (reference sequence). The V gene lost 1 base and the J gene lost 0 bases, with 10 bases spanning the gap. The CDR3, as DNA: TGTGCCAGCAGCTTGTTAACTGGGTTGAACACTGAAGCTTTCTTT. Translated, it gives CASSLLTGLNTEAFF.

The J gene is TRBJ2-5, the V gene TRBV4-3; 9 bases align to TRBD2. The J segment lost 4 bases and the V segment lost 4 bases, leaving 7 bases of the junction unmatched. The V gene's germline CDR1 is LGHNA and CDR2 YSLEER. This CDR3 spans 15 amino acids. Here the CDR3 reads CASSREGLALETQYF. As DNA, the CDR3 is TGCGCCAGCAGCCGGGAAGGACTAGCGTTAGAGACCCAGTACTTC.